These 14 T cell receptor beta chains share one sample of origin, sequenced in a study of T cells after yellow fever vaccination. TCRdb reprocessed the 5' RACE reads via MiXCR and lists one record per CDR3 protein. The data hold a few hundred thousand distinct CDR3 sequences, with under 7.5% observed a single time. Sequences were derived from PBMCs, sampled 5 days after the yellow fever booster vaccination. All receptors derive from a man aged 25-45 years who received the YFV17D yellow fever vaccine.

This clonotype showed up just once. One base away lies a much larger clone, so this may be a sequencing read error. The J gene is TRBJ2-4, the V gene TRBV12-3 or TRBV12-4, with no clear D. CDR3 length: 13 residues. The CDR3 loop is CANSSSQPNIQYF. Here the CDR3 DNA reads TGTGCCAACAGTTCGTCCCAGCCAAACATTCAGTACTTC.

The CDR3 loop is CASMTGDAYNEQFF. DNA for the CDR3: TGTGCCAGTATGACGGGAGACGCCTACAATGAGCAGTTCTTC. The chain has TRBV19 and TRBJ2-1, with D perhaps TRBD2 (6 bases). The CDR3 spans 14 residues. The germline V and J ends were trimmed by 7 bases and 2 bases, with 12 bases remaining between them. From germline, CDR1 is LNHDA and CDR2 SQIVND (reference sequence).

This chain links TRBV20-1 with TRBJ2-1; possible D gene TRBD1, 6 bases. CDR1 DFQATT and CDR2 SNEGSKA come from the germline V gene (reference sequence). CDR3 length equals 15 residues. V gave up 0 bases and J gave up 5 bases, with 14 bases separating them. The CDR3 region is CSAREGQGIDNEQFF. Written as DNA, the CDR3 is TGCAGTGCTAGAGAGGGGCAGGGGATTGACAATGAGCAGTTCTTC.

This clonotype has only a few counts. V is TRBV12-3 or TRBV12-4 and J is TRBJ2-7; 8 bases are a match to TRBD2. The CDR3 has 16 amino acids. Losses at the gene ends were 6 bases for V and 3 bases for J; bases not matched to a gene: 13. CDR3 nucleotide sequence: TGTGCCAGCAGACCCACTACTAGCGGACGCCTCTACGAGCAGTACTTC. It codes for CASRPTTSGRLYEQYF.

This clonotype was recorded many times. This rearrangement joins TRBV27 to TRBJ2-5; possible D gene TRBD2, 5 bases. Trimming took 1 base from V and 5 from J, leaving 11 bases between them. CDR3 length: 14 residues. Per the germline V gene, CDR1 is MNHEY and CDR2 is SMNVEV (reference sequence). This CDR3 is CASSLYPKRETQYF. In DNA, the CDR3 is TGTGCCAGCAGTTTATATCCCAAGCGGGAGACCCAGTACTTC.

This clonotype has a handful of counts. The chain has TRBV12-3 or TRBV12-4 and TRBJ2-7; 9 nucleotides match TRBD1. This CDR3 contains 15 residues. The V and J ends lost 11 bases and 7 bases, in that order; junction bases with no gene match: 18. The CDR3 nucleotides are TGTGCCGGGAGACCTCGGGGACAGGGTGAGGTGGAGCAGTACTTC. It codes for CAGRPRGQGEVEQYF.

This clonotype was found many times. The chain joins TRBV29-1 to TRBJ1-5; TRBD1 is a possible D gene (6 bases). Looked up from germline, CDR1 is SQVTM and CDR2 is ANQGSEA. This CDR3 has 13 residues. The V end was cut by 3 bases, the J end by 6 bases, with 12 bases between. The CDR3 nucleotides read TGCAGCGTTGATGAGGGAGGGGGTCAGCCCCAGCATTTT. Translation: CSVDEGGGQPQHF.

This clonotype was recorded a few times. The genes are TRBV6-4 and TRBJ1-6, with D possibly being TRBD1 (5 bases). This CDR3 has 14 amino acids. Germline V gene data show CDR1 as MRHNA and CDR2 as SNTAGT. With 2 bases removed from V and 6 bases from J, the gap between germline ends came to 8 bases. The DNA for the CDR3 is TGTGCCAGCAGTGACGGAGGGGTTAATTCACCCCTCCACTTT. Its translation: CASSDGGVNSPLHF.

This clonotype was picked up a small number of times. This chain links TRBV5-1 with TRBJ2-5; TRBD1 might be the D (6 bases). Trimming pared 4 bases from V and 1 base from J, leaving 11 bases between. CDR3 size: 14 residues. Germline V gives CDR1 SGHRS, CDR2 YFSETQ. CDR3 in DNA: TGCGCCAGCAGCCCGAGGACAGCCCAAGAGACCCAGTACTTC. Protein sequence: CASSPRTAQETQYF.

There are a few counts of this clonotype. The chain uses TRBV28 and TRBJ2-2; D gene uncertain. V was shortened by 3 bases and J by 5 bases, with 13 bases between the two germline ends. Germline-derived CDR1 and CDR2 are MDHEN and SYDVKM. This CDR3 has 15 residues. The CDR3 spells CASSFGFGRTGELFF. CDR3 in DNA: TGTGCCAGCAGTTTTGGGTTTGGAAGGACCGGGGAGCTGTTTTTT.

This clonotype was seen many times. The rearrangement uses TRBV20-1 and TRBJ2-5; D is undetermined. CDR1 and CDR2 from the germline V gene are DFQATT and SNEGSKA (reference sequence). V lost 2 bases to trimming and J lost 0 bases, with 13 bases between them. This CDR3 is built from 15 residues. The CDR3 bases are TGCAGTGCTAGATCTTCGGCAGGTGACCAAGAGACCCAGTACTTC. It specifies CSARSSAGDQETQYF.

The rearrangement joins TRBV7-2 to TRBJ2-7, with TRBD2 matching 7 bases. Per the germline V gene, CDR1 is SGHTA and CDR2 is FQGNSA. Trimming removed 3 bases from V and 5 bases from J; junction bases left unmatched: 10. The length of the CDR3 is 15 residues. The CDR3 nucleotides are TGTGCCAGCAGCTTTTCTAGCGGCCCCCTGGACGAGCAGTACTTC. It translates to CASSFSSGPLDEQYF.

This chain connects TRBV2 to TRBJ2-2, with D uncertain. Germline CDR1 reads SNHLY; CDR2 reads FYNNEI. The CDR3 has 12 residues. The ends were cut back, 7 bases at V and 6 bases at J, with 9 bases in the middle. The CDR3 sequence: CASKTSAGELFF. The DNA of the CDR3 is TGTGCCAGCAAGACAAGCGCCGGGGAGCTGTTTTTT.

This clonotype was recorded many times. The genes are TRBV5-1 and TRBJ1-1; 8 bases map to TRBD1. CDR1 and CDR2 (germline): SGHRS, YFSETQ. Losses at the gene ends were 4 bases for V and 4 bases for J; bases not matched to a gene: 9. This CDR3 has 15 amino acids. The CDR3 loop reads CASSPEDRVLTEAFF. The DNA for the CDR3 is TGCGCCAGCAGCCCGGAGGACAGGGTTCTCACTGAAGCTTTCTTT.